Reported below is one T cell receptor beta chain. The entry originates in a study of blood T cell repertoires in COVID-19. The CDR3 length is 15 residues. V lost 2 bases, J lost 6 bases, and 4 bases stayed unmatched. Looked up from germline, CDR1 is KGHSH and CDR2 is LQKENI. In the study's own analysis: The assay estimated nucleated cells by amplifying reference gene primers. Assay used: immunoSEQ multiplex PCR; TCRdb lists only in-frame clones, some missing. From that table come the V and J calls and clone size; the DNA was used to work out D and trimming. The data hold approximately 110,000 clones, with about three quarters observed a single time.

The sample consisted of peripheral blood. The TCR comes from a human donor with acute or convalescent COVID-19. The donor label of this sample is uncertain. The chain employs TRBV18 and TRBJ2-1; TRBD1 matches 10 bases. CDR3 coding DNA: TGTGCCAGCTCACCAGGGACAGGGGCTGCCAATGAGCAGTTCTTC. Translation: CASSPGTGAANEQFF.